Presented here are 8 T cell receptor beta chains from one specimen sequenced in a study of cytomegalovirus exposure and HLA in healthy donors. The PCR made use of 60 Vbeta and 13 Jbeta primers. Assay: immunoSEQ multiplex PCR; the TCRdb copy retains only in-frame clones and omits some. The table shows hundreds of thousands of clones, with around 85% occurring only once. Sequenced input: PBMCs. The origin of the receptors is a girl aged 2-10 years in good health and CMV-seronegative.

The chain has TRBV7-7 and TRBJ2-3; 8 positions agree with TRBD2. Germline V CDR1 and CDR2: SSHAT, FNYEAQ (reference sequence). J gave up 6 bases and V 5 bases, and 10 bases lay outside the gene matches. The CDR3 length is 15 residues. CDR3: CASSRREGLRDTQYF. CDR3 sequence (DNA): TGTGCCAGCAGCCGACGGGAGGGCCTGAGGGATACGCAGTATTTT.

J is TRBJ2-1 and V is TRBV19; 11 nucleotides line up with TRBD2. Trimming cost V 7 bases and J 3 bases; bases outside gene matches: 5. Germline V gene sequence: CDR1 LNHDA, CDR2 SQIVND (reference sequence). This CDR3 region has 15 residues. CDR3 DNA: TGTGCCAGTACCCCAGGGACTAGCGGCTACAATGAGCAGTTCTTC. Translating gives CASTPGTSGYNEQFF.

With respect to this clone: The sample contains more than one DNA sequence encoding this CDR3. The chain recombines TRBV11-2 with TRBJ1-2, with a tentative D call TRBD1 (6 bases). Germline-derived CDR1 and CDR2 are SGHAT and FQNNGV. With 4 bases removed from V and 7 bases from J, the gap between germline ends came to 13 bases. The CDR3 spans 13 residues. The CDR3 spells CASSSTGRFGYTF. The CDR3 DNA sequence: TGTGCCAGCAGCTCGACAGGACGGTTTGGCTACACCTTC. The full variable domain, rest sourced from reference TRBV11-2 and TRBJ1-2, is EAGVAQSPRYKIIEKRQSVAFWCNPISGHATLYWYQQILGQGPKLLIQFQNNGVVDDSQLPKDRFSAERLKGVDSTLKIQPAKLEDSAVYLCASSSTGRFGYTFGSGTRLTVV.

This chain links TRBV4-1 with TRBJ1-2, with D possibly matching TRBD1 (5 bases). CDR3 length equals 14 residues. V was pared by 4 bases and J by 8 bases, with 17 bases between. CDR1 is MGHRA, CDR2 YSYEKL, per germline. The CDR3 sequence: CASSLRSREGGYTF. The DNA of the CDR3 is TGCGCCAGCAGCCTCCGGAGCAGGGAAGGAGGCTACACCTTC.

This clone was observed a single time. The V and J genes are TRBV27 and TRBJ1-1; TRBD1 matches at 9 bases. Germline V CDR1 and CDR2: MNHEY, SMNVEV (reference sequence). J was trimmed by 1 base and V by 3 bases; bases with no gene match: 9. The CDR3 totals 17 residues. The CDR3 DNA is TGTGCCAGCAGTTTCCTGAGGACAGGGGCGGAGAACACTGAAGCTTTCTTT. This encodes CASSFLRTGAENTEAFF.

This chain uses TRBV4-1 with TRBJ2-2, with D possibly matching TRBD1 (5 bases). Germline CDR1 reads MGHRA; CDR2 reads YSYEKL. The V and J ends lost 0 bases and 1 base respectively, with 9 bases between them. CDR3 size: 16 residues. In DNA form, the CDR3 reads TGCGCCAGCAGCCAAGAGCCTAGGGGGAACACCGGGGAGCTGTTTTTT. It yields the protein CASSQEPRGNTGELFF.

The CDR3 region is CASSTHRGLTSKGNQPQHF. CDR3 in DNA: TGTGCCAGCAGCACCCACAGGGGTCTCACTTCAAAAGGCAATCAGCCCCAGCATTTT. This rearrangement joins TRBV7-2 to TRBJ1-5, with 7 bases matching TRBD1. The CDR3 length is 19 residues. The junction had 18 bases not matched to a gene; V was cut back by 5 bases and J by 2 bases. CDR1 and CDR2 from the germline V gene are SGHTA and FQGNSA.

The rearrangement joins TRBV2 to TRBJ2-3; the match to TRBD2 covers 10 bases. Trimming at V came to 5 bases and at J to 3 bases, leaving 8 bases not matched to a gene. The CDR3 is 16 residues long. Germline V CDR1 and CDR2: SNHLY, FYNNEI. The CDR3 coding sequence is TGTGCCAGCAGTCGCCGACTAGCGGGTGAGACAGATACGCAGTATTTT. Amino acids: CASSRRLAGETDTQYF.